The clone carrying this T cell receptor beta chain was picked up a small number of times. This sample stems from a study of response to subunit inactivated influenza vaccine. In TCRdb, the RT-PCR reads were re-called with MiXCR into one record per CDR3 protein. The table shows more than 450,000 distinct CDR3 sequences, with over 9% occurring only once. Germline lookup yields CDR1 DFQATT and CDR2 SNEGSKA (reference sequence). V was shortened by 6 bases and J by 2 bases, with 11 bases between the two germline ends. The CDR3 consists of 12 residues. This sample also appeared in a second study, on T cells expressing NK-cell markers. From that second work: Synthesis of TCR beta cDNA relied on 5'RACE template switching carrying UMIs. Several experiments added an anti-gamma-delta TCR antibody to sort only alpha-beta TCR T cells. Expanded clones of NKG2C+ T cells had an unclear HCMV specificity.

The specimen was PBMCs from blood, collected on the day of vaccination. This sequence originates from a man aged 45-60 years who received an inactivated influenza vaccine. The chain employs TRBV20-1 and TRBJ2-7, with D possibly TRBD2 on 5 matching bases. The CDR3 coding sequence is TGCAGTGCCGAGCGGAATCCCTACGAGCAGTACTTC. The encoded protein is CSAERNPYEQYF.